This T cell receptor (beta chain) appears in the sequencing data of a study of blood T cell repertoires in COVID-19. The assay was immunoSEQ multiplex PCR, and TCRdb's table has in-frame clones only and misses some. Of just over 250,000 clones detected, roughly 90% appear once; the ten largest clones hold 4%. Germline V gene lookup returns CDR1 LGHNT and CDR2 FRNRAP. The CDR3 consists of 16 residues. Deletions cut 1 base from V and 0 bases from J, with 10 bases between. This chain joins TRBV12-5 and TRBJ1-3; D gene ambiguous. The sample taken for sequencing was peripheral blood. The receptor's source is a man aged 60-69 years who had recovered from COVID-19. The CDR3, as DNA: TGTGCTAGTGGTTTGGGCAGGTTGAGCTCTGGAAACACCATATATTTT. This codes for CASGLGRLSSGNTIYF. Full variable domain (missing parts from reference TRBV12-5 and TRBJ1-3): DARVTQTPRHKVTEMGQEVTMRCQPILGHNTVFWYRQTMMQGLELLAYFRNRAPLDDSGMPKDRFSAEMPDATLATLKIQPSEPRDSAVYFCASGLGRLSSGNTIYFGEGSWLTVV.